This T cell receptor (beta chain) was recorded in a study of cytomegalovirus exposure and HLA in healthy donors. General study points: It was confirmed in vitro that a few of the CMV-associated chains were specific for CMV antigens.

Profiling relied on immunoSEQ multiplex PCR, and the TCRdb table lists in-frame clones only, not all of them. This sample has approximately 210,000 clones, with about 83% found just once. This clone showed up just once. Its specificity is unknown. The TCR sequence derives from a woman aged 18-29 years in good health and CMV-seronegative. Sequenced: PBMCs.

CDR3 coding DNA: TGTGCCAGCAGGGAAACAGGGATTAATCAGCCCCAGCATTTT. It encodes CASRETGINQPQHF. The chain has TRBV25-1 and TRBJ1-5; the D gene is possibly TRBD1 (6 bases). The CDR3 contains 14 residues. CDR1 is MGHDK and CDR2 is SYGVNS in the germline V gene. V lost 6 bases, J lost 4 bases, and 13 bases lay in between.